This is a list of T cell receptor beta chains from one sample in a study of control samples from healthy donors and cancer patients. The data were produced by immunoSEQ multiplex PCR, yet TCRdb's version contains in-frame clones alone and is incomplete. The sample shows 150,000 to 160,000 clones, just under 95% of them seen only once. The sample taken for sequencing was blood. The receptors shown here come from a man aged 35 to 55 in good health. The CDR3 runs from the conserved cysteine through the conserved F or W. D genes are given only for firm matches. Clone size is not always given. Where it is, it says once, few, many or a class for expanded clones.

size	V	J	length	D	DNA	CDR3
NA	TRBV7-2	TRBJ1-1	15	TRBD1	TGTGCCAGCAGCACCGGGACAGGGGGCTTCACTGAAGCTTTCTTT	CASSTGTGGFTEAFF
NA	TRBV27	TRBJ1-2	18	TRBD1	TGTGCCAGCAGTTTATCGGCAAGCGACAGGGTCCCTAACTATGGCTACACCTTC	CASSLSASDRVPNYGYTF
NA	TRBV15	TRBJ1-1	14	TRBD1	TGTGCCACCAGCAGATCCAGGGGGGGTCTAGAAGCTTTCTTT	CATSRSRGGLEAFF
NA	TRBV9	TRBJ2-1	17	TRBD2	TGTGCCAGCAGCGCATCGACTAGCGGGGGGGCCATGAATGAGCAGTTCTTC	CASSASTSGGAMNEQFF
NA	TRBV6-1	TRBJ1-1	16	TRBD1	TGTGCCAGCAGTGAGTTGATTCGGGACAGCAACACTGAAGCTTTCTTT	CASSELIRDSNTEAFF
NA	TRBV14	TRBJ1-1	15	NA	TGTGCCAGCAGTCTACACGTAGGGCGGGGGACTGAAGCTTTCTTT	CASSLHVGRGTEAFF
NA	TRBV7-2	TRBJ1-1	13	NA	TGTGCCAGCAGCCTCACAGAGAACACTGAAGCTTTCTTT	CASSLTENTEAFF
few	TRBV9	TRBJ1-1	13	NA	TGTGCCAGCAGCGTAGGCATGAACACTGAAGCTTTCTTT	CASSVGMNTEAFF
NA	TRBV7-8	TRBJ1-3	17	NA	TGTGCCAGCAGCTCATGGGACCTGGGTGCCTCTGGAAACACCATATATTTT	CASSSWDLGASGNTIYF
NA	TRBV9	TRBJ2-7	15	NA	TGTGCCAGCAGCCCGACCCGGGCTGGACCCTACGAGCAGTACTTC	CASSPTRAGPYEQYF
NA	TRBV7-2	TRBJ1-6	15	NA	TGTGCCAGCAGTGCGCGACAGGCCCTTAATTCACCCCTCCACTTT	CASSARQALNSPLHF
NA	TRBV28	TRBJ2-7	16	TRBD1	TGTGCCAGCAGTTCCTCGACAGGGGGCACGGCCTACGAGCAGTACTTC	CASSSSTGGTAYEQYF
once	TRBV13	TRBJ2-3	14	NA	TGTGCCAGCAGCTTAGTGAGCGCCACAGATACGCAGTATTTT	CASSLVSATDTQYF
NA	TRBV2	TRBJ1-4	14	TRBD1	TGTGCCAGCATATCCGACAGGGGCCGTGAAAAACTGTTTTTT	CASISDRGREKLFF
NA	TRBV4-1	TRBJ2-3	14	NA	TGCGCCAGCAGCCCTGGACACCCTTCGGATACGCAGTATTTT	CASSPGHPSDTQYF
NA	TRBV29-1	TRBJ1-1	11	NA	TGCAGCGCCGACAGCCACACTGAAGCTTTCTTT	CSADSHTEAFF
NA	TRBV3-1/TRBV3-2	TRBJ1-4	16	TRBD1	TGTGCCAGCAGCCCAAGGGTGGGACAGGGGAATGAAAAACTGTTTTTT	CASSPRVGQGNEKLFF
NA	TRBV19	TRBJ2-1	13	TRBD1	TGTGCCAGTAGCCCGACAGGGGTTCGTGAGCAGTTCTTC	CASSPTGVREQFF
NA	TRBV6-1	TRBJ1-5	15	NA	TGTGCCAGCAGTGATGGGCAGTATAGCAATCAGCCCCAGCATTTT	CASSDGQYSNQPQHF
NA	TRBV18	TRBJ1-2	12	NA	TGTGCCAGCTCACCCTCGCTGGGAGGCTACACCTTC	CASSPSLGGYTF
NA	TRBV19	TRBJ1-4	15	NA	TGTGCCAGTAGTATAGGGGGGCAGTACGGCGAAAAACTGTTTTTT	CASSIGGQYGEKLFF